Presented here are 26 T cell receptor beta chains from one specimen sequenced in a study of shared clonotypes between healthy human individuals (TCRdb year 2020). Library preparation employed the immunoSEQ multiplex PCR assay. Drawn from immuneACCESS, this table holds only the in-frame rearrangements with V and J called that TCRdb kept. Clones are partly lost; checked studies trace under half to an unresolved V gene and leave the rest unexplained. This sample lists hundreds of thousands of clones; over 65% were detected once. The top ten hold more than 1.5% of the sample. Sequenced input: memory CD4+ T cells sorted from blood. The cell subset or site label, read with the paper, signifies: CD45RA-negative fraction. Source of these receptors: a woman in her twenties or thirties in good health.

This clone was counted once. The J gene is TRBJ1-1, the V gene TRBV11-3; D call uncertain. Trimming removed 1 base at V and 4 bases at J, with 13 bases between. The CDR3 runs 15 residues. Per the germline V gene, CDR1 is SGHNT and CDR2 is YENEEA. CDR3 residues: CASSLGGSLVTEAFF. CDR3 nucleotide sequence: TGTGCCAGCAGCTTAGGGGGAAGTCTTGTCACTGAAGCTTTCTTT.

The chain recombines TRBV9 with TRBJ2-2; TRBD2 aligns across 13 bases. In germline, CDR1 is SGDLS, CDR2 YYNGEE. The CDR3 spans 16 residues. Trimming cost V 0 bases and J 5 bases; bases outside gene matches: 1. The CDR3 DNA reads as TGTGCCAGCAGCGTAGTGACTAGCGGGAGGACCGGGGAGCTGTTTTTT. Its protein product is CASSVVTSGRTGELFF. Full variable domain (remainder filled in from reference TRBV9 and TRBJ2-2): DSGVTQTPKHLITATGQRVTLRCSPRSGDLSVYWYQQSLDQGLQFLIQYYNGEERAKGNILERFSAQQFPDLHSELNLSSLELGDSALYFCASSVVTSGRTGELFFGEGSRLTVL.

This clone was seen only a few times. The chain carries TRBV28 and TRBJ1-5; the D is unclear. The CDR3 has 10 residues. Between the trimmed V and J ends, which lost 8 bases and 7 bases, there was a span of 6 bases. CDR1 and CDR2 (germline): MDHEN, SYDVKM. The CDR3 DNA reads TGTGCCAGCCCCTCGCAGCCCCAGCATTTT. The encoded protein is CASPSQPQHF.

This chain uses TRBV11-1 with TRBJ2-7; D remains ambiguous. The CDR3 extends over 15 amino acids. Germline CDR1 and CDR2: SGHAT and FQDESV (reference sequence). Trimming cost V 4 bases and J 3 bases, with 16 bases left between them. Written as DNA, the CDR3 is TGTGCCAGCAGCTCCGGATTATTTGGAGTCTACGAGCAGTACTTC. Amino acid sequence: CASSSGLFGVYEQYF.

This clone was counted between two and nine times. This rearrangement joins TRBV19 to TRBJ1-3; weak D call: TRBD1 (6 bases). The CDR3 runs 16 residues. CDR1 is LNHDA, CDR2 SQIVND, per germline (reference sequence). V was cut by 10 bases and J by 1 base, with 20 bases left in between. CDR3 bases: TGTGCCACCGCCCAGGTGGGGGGCCCGTCTGGAAACACCATATATTTT. Translation gives CATAQVGGPSGNTIYF.

The chain is built from TRBV28 and TRBJ1-5, with D possibly matching TRBD1 (5 bases). Trimming stripped 3 bases from V and 0 bases from J, with 9 bases between. Germline V gene sequence: CDR1 MDHEN, CDR2 SYDVKM. CDR3 length: 15 residues. The CDR3: CASSFPTDSNQPQHF. The CDR3 DNA reads TGTGCCAGCAGTTTCCCGACAGATAGCAATCAGCCCCAGCATTTT.

V and J are TRBV10-2 and TRBJ1-2; possibly TRBD1 for D (5 bases). The V gene's germline CDR1 is WSHSY and CDR2 SAAADI. V lost 6 bases and J 4 bases, leaving 15 bases between the germline ends. The CDR3 is 14 residues long. Here the CDR3 reads CASRGTDPTYGYTF. CDR3 DNA: TGCGCCAGCAGGGGGACGGACCCTACCTATGGCTACACCTTC.

V gene TRBV7-3 combines with J gene TRBJ2-3, with 11 bases lining up with TRBD2. The trim removed 0 bases at V and 4 bases at J, leaving 3 bases unmatched. Germline values: CDR1 SGHTA, CDR2 FQGTGA. The CDR3 totals 16 residues. In DNA, the CDR3 is TGTGCCAGCAGCTTAACCCCGGGACTAGCGGCAGATACGCAGTATTTT. Translated: CASSLTPGLAADTQYF.

V usage is TRBV25-1 and J usage is TRBJ1-4; D gene ambiguous. CDR1 MGHDK and CDR2 SYGVNS come from the germline V gene. This CDR3 contains 15 residues. Trimming cost V 5 bases and J 0 bases, with 10 bases left between them. This CDR3 is CASSSTGATNEKLFF. CDR3 bases: TGTGCCAGCAGTTCTACGGGAGCAACTAATGAAAAACTGTTTTTT.

This clone was counted a few times. The chain has TRBV7-9 and TRBJ1-4, with TRBD1 identical over 9 bases. The CDR3 is made up of 17 amino acids. V lost 2 bases and J lost 4; bases outside the gene matches: 8. CDR1 is SEHNR and CDR2 is FQNEAQ in the germline V gene (reference sequence). The CDR3 DNA sequence: TGTGCCAGCAGCTTACGGACAGGGGCGCTTAATAATGAAAAACTGTTTTTT. Protein: CASSLRTGALNNEKLFF.

The J gene is TRBJ2-3, the V gene TRBV19; 7 bases map to TRBD2. The germline V gene has CDR1 LNHDA and CDR2 SQIVND (reference sequence). The CDR3 contains 15 residues. V dropped 10 bases and J dropped 0; count of bases not matched to a gene: 10. CDR3: CATRSEGGSTDTQYF. The DNA of the CDR3 is TGTGCCACCCGCAGCGAGGGAGGGAGCACAGATACGCAGTATTTT.

This clone was counted ten times or more. The identical CDR3 is also encoded by other nucleotide sequences in the sample. The genes are TRBV6-4 and TRBJ2-2; D is undetermined. Germline V gives CDR1 MRHNA, CDR2 SNTAGT. There are 13 residues in the CDR3. Between the trimmed V and J ends, which lost 4 bases and 1 base, there was a span of 4 bases. CDR3 region: CASSAQNTGELFF. The CDR3, as DNA: TGTGCCAGCAGTGCGCAGAACACCGGGGAGCTGTTTTTT.

This chain uses TRBV28 with TRBJ2-2, with 10 bases fitting TRBD2. Trimming at V came to 9 bases and at J to 9 bases, leaving 13 bases not matched to a gene. Germline V CDR1 and CDR2: MDHEN, SYDVKM. CDR3 length equals 15 residues. Here the CDR3 reads CASFRAGGPARELFF. As DNA, the CDR3 is TGTGCCAGTTTTCGAGCGGGAGGGCCAGCTCGGGAGCTGTTTTTT.

V and J are TRBV6-6 and TRBJ2-5; D perhaps matches TRBD2 (5 bases). The germline CDR1 and CDR2 sequences are MNHNY and SVGAGI (reference sequence). Trimming shortened V by 5 bases and J by 2 bases, and 15 bases separated the two germline ends. The CDR3 extends over 15 amino acids. The CDR3 protein is CASSQRGLPQETQYF. The CDR3 coding sequence is TGTGCCAGCAGTCAACGGGGTCTCCCTCAAGAGACCCAGTACTTC.

Points on this clone: The sample carries other DNA sequences with the same CDR3. V and J are TRBV14 and TRBJ1-1; no reliable D call. From germline, CDR1 is SGHDN and CDR2 FVKESK. With 0 bases removed from V and 0 bases from J, the gap between germline ends came to 2 bases. The CDR3 spans 13 residues. This chain's CDR3 is CASSQELNTEAFF. Written as DNA, the CDR3 is TGTGCCAGCAGCCAAGAGTTGAACACTGAAGCTTTCTTT.

The chain combines TRBV18 with TRBJ1-1, with D perhaps matching TRBD1 (5 bases). Germline values: CDR1 KGHSH, CDR2 LQKENI. The CDR3 totals 14 residues. V gave up 4 bases and J gave up 1 base, with 10 bases separating them. The CDR3 here is CASSQGLENTEAFF. In DNA form, the CDR3 reads TGTGCCAGCTCACAGGGGTTGGAGAACACTGAAGCTTTCTTT.

V is TRBV19 and J is TRBJ2-4; D is possibly TRBD1 or TRBD2 (5 bases each). CDR3 length equals 15 residues. V lost 5 bases and J 5 bases, leaving 16 bases between the germline ends. Germline-derived CDR1 and CDR2 are LNHDA and SQIVND (reference sequence). The CDR3 loop reads CASSFRGPWENIQYF. CDR3 nucleotides: TGTGCCAGTAGTTTCCGGGGCCCCTGGGAAAACATTCAGTACTTC.

V is TRBV7-3 and J is TRBJ2-6; D tentatively reads TRBD1 or TRBD2 (5 bases each). V dropped 5 bases and J dropped 0 bases, with 17 bases sitting between them. CDR3 size: 18 residues. In germline, CDR1 is SGHTA, CDR2 FQGTGA. CDR3 loop: CASSGAGTASSGANVLTF. In nucleotides, the CDR3 is TGTGCCAGCAGCGGAGCCGGGACCGCGAGCTCTGGGGCCAACGTCCTGACTTTC.

The gene calls are TRBV4-1 and TRBJ1-4, with D maybe TRBD1 (6 bases). In germline, CDR1 is MGHRA, CDR2 YSYEKL. CDR3 length: 15 amino acids. The ends were cut back, 1 base at V and 4 bases at J, with 10 bases in the middle. In DNA form, the CDR3 reads TGCGCCAGCAGCCAAGGGGACACCAATAATGAAAAACTGTTTTTT. This gives the protein CASSQGDTNNEKLFF.

In its sample, this clone was seen many times. The chain links TRBV4-1 to TRBJ2-3; D is possibly TRBD2 (5 bases). Germline CDR1 and CDR2: MGHRA and YSYEKL. The CDR3 has 15 residues. V shed 0 bases and J shed 1 base, with 8 bases lying between them. The CDR3: CASSQDGGRTDTQYF. DNA of the CDR3: TGCGCCAGCAGCCAAGATGGCGGGCGCACAGATACGCAGTATTTT.

The chain links TRBV2 to TRBJ1-2; the match to TRBD1 covers 9 bases. Per germline, CDR1 SNHLY and CDR2 FYNNEI. The CDR3 is 12 amino acids. With 8 bases clipped from V and 5 bases from J, the junction kept 3 bases outside the gene matches. The CDR3 sequence: CASDRGLYGYTF. The CDR3 DNA reads TGTGCCAGCGACAGGGGGTTGTATGGCTACACCTTC.

This clone was seen only once. The chain carries TRBV5-1 and TRBJ2-5; TRBD1 matches at 7 bases. Looked up from germline, CDR1 is SGHRS and CDR2 is YFSETQ. This CDR3 contains 15 residues. The junction had 10 bases not matched to a gene; V was cut back by 4 bases and J by 4 bases. The CDR3 loop is CASSAQTGAPETQYF. DNA of the CDR3: TGCGCCAGCAGCGCCCAAACAGGGGCCCCAGAGACCCAGTACTTC.

With respect to this clone: Other DNA sequences from this sample encode an identical CDR3 as well. The chain has TRBV11-2 and TRBJ1-5; D gene unclear. Germline V CDR1 and CDR2: SGHAT, FQNNGV. The CDR3 extends over 13 amino acids. V gave up 0 bases and J gave up 7 bases, with 7 bases separating them. CDR3 protein: CASSLDLGQPQHF. The CDR3 DNA sequence: TGTGCCAGCAGCTTAGATCTGGGACAGCCCCAGCATTTT.

The chain uses TRBV11-2 and TRBJ1-6; D perhaps matches TRBD1 (6 bases). The germline V gene has CDR1 SGHAT and CDR2 FQNNGV. This CDR3 has 15 residues. Trimming left V 5 bases short and J 3 bases short, with 11 bases between. The DNA of the CDR3 is TGTGCCAGCAGCCCAACAGGGTTCTATAATTCACCCCTCCACTTT. Translated, it gives CASSPTGFYNSPLHF.

Only one count was recorded for this clone. J is TRBJ1-2 and V is TRBV4-2, with D tentatively TRBD1 (5 bases). Germline V gene sequence: CDR1 LGHNA, CDR2 YNFKEQ. V was clipped by 4 bases and J by 4 bases, with 13 bases between them. The CDR3 covers 14 residues. CDR3 coding DNA: TGTGCCAGCAGCCGGGAGGGACGGACCTATGGCTACACCTTC. Translating gives CASSREGRTYGYTF.

The chain combines TRBV6-1 with TRBJ2-7; D gene ambiguous. Germline-derived CDR1 and CDR2 are MNHNS and SASEGT. The ends were cut back, 0 bases at V and 5 bases at J, with 14 bases in the middle. The CDR3 is made up of 15 amino acids. Here the CDR3 reads CASSEATHRADEQYF. The DNA of the CDR3 is TGTGCCAGCAGTGAAGCTACTCACCGGGCGGACGAGCAGTACTTC.